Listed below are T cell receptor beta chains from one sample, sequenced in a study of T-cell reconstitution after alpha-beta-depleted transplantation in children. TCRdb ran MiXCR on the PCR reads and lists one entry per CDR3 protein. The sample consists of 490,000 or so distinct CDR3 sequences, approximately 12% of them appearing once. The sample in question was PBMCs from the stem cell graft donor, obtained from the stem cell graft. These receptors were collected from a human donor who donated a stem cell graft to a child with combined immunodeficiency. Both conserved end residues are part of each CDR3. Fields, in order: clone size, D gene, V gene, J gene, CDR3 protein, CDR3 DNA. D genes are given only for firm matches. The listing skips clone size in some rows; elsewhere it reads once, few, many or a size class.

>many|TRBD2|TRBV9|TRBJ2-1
CASSTSGRADNEQFF
TGTGCCAGCAGCACCAGCGGGAGGGCGGACAATGAGCAGTTCTTC
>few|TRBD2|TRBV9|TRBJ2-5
CASSVGGLAGLGETQYF
TGTGCCAGCAGCGTAGGGGGACTAGCGGGTTTAGGAGAGACCCAGTACTTC
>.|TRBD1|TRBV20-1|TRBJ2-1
CSAETGTASYNEQFF
TGCAGTGCTGAAACCGGGACAGCATCCTACAATGAGCAGTTCTTC
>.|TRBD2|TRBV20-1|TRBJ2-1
CSARAGGYNEQFF
TGCAGTGCTAGGGCGGGGGGGTACAATGAGCAGTTCTTC
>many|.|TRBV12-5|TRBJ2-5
CASGPGMGETQYF
TGTGCTAGTGGTCCAGGGATGGGCGAGACCCAGTACTTC
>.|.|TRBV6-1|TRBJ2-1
CASLQSGANEQFF
TGTGCCAGCTTGCAATCGGGGGCTAATGAGCAGTTCTTC
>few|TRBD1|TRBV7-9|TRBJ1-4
CASSGRTGAGEKLFF
TGTGCCAGCAGCGGCCGGACAGGGGCTGGGGAAAAACTGTTTTTT
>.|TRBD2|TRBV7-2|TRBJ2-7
CASSSGGGSRYEQYF
TGTGCCAGCAGCTCCGGGGGGGGCTCCAGATACGAGCAGTACTTC
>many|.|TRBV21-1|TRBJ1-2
CASSKPGQGAWSGYTF
TGTGCCAGCAGCAAACCGGGACAGGGGGCGTGGAGTGGCTACACCTTC
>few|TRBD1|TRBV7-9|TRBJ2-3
CASSSPGDGIHRGFQYF
TGTGCCAGCAGCTCCCCTGGGGACGGGATCCACAGGGGGTTCCAGTATTTT
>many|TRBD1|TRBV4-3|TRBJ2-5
CASSQGLTGDTQETQYF
TGCGCCAGCAGCCAAGGCCTGACAGGGGATACCCAAGAGACCCAGTACTTC
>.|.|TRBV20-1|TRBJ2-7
CSARGSVSSYEQYF
TGCAGTGCTAGGGGTAGCGTGAGCTCCTACGAGCAGTACTTC
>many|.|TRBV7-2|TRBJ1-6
CASSQGTDDSPLHF
TGTGCCAGCAGCCAAGGGACTGATGATTCACCCCTCCACTTT
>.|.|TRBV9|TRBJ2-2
CASSPSTLNTGELFF
TGTGCCAGCAGCCCCTCGACCCTGAACACCGGGGAGCTGTTTTTT
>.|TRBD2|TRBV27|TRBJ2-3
CASSVREALSTDTQYF
TGTGCCAGCAGTGTGCGGGAGGCGTTAAGCACAGATACGCAGTATTTT
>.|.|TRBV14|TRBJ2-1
CASSPTNYNEQFF
TGTGCCAGCAGCCCTACAAACTACAATGAGCAGTTCTTC
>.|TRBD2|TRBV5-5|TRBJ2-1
CASSFPASGNNEQFF
TGTGCCAGCAGCTTTCCGGCTAGCGGGAACAATGAGCAGTTCTTC
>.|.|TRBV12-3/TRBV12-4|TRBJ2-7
CASSRLQTYEQYF
TGTGCCAGCAGTCGTCTCCAGACCTACGAGCAGTACTTC
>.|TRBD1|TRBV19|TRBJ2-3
CASSKGTGSTDTQYF
TGTGCCAGTAGTAAAGGGACAGGGAGCACAGATACGCAGTATTTT
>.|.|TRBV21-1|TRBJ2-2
CARGGGHRNTGELFF
TGTGCCAGAGGCGGGGGACACCGCAACACCGGGGAGCTGTTTTTT
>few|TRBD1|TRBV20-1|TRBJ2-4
CSARGIATGGGAKNIQYF
TGCAGTGCTAGAGGGATCGCGACAGGGGGGGGTGCCAAAAACATTCAGTACTTC
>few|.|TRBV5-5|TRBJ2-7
CASSLAMGAGYEQYF
TGTGCCAGCAGCTTGGCGATGGGTGCGGGCTACGAGCAGTACTTC
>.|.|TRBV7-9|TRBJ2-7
CASSLGVQREQYF
TGTGCCAGCAGCTTAGGAGTCCAACGGGAGCAGTACTTC
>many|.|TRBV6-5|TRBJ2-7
CASSYAGTPLEQYF
TGTGCCAGCAGTTACGCCGGGACGCCTTTGGAGCAGTACTTC
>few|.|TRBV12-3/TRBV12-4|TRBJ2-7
CASSLGIAATYEQYF
TGTGCCAGCAGTTTAGGAATAGCGGCCACCTACGAGCAGTACTTC
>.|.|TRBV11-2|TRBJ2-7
CASSRDGAGWDEQYF
TGTGCCAGCAGCCGGGACGGGGCGGGGTGGGACGAGCAGTACTTC
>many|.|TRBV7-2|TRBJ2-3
CASSLGTGGGTDTQYF
TGTGCCAGCAGCTTAGGTACAGGGGGGGGCACAGATACGCAGTATTTT
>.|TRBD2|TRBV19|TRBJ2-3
CASSPNSAGLAGGPDTQYF
TGTGCCAGTAGTCCCAACTCCGCGGGACTAGCGGGAGGACCAGATACGCAGTATTTT
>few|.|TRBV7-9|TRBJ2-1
CASSLGALDEQFF
TGTGCCAGCAGCTTAGGCGCCCTTGATGAGCAGTTCTTC
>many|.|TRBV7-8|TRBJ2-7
CASSLDQGQAYEQYF
TGTGCCAGCAGCTTAGATCAGGGCCAAGCCTACGAGCAGTACTTC
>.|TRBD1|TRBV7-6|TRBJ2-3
CASSPRGAGGMPDTQYF
TGTGCCAGCAGCCCGAGGGGAGCAGGGGGCATGCCAGATACGCAGTATTTT
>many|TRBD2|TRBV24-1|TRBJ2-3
CATIRTSGNTDTQYF
TGTGCCACCATTCGGACTAGCGGGAACACAGATACGCAGTATTTT